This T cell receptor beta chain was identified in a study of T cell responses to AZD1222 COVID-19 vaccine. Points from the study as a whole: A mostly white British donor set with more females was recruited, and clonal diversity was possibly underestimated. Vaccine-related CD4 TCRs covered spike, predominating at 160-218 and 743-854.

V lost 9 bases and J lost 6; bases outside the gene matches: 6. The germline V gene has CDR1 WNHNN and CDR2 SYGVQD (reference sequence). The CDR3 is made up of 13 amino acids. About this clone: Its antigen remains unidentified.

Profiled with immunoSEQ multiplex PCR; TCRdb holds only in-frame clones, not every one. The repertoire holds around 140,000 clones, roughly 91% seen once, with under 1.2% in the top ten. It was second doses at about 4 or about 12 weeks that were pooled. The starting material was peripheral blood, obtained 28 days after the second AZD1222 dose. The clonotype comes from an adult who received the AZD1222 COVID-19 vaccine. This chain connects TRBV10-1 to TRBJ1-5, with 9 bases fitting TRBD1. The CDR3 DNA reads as TGCGCCAGGGACAGGGGCCCAACTCAGCCCCAGCATTTT. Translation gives CARDRGPTQPQHF.